This T cell receptor beta chain stems from a study of shared clonotypes between healthy human individuals. The overall study: The people who gave samples were two women and a few men aged 18 to 49.

The V gene lost 0 bases and the J gene lost 2 bases, with 8 bases spanning the gap. Germline V CDR1 and CDR2: SGHRS, YFSETQ. This CDR3 has 14 amino acids. Positively selected for CCR7, the CD45RO-negative cells used as naive CD8 cells excluded terminally differentiated effector memory CD45RA+ cells. Study-level findings and limits: In contrast to clonotypes shared by all four donors, non-shared clonotypes had lower generation probabilities. Rarefaction analysis demonstrated incomplete sorted-subset sequencing notwithstanding large depth.

The assay was immunoSEQ multiplex PCR, and TCRdb's table has in-frame clones only and misses some. Here the sample spans around 600,000 clones, around 95% being singletons. As concerns this clone: Its antigen is unidentified.

Sequencing input: naive CD8+ T cells sorted from blood. J is TRBJ1-2 and V is TRBV5-1; D remains unclear. This TCR was recovered from a woman in her 30s in good health. The CDR3 region is CASSLGAFNYGYTF. The CDR3 coding sequence is TGCGCCAGCAGCTTGGGAGCGTTCAACTATGGCTACACCTTC.